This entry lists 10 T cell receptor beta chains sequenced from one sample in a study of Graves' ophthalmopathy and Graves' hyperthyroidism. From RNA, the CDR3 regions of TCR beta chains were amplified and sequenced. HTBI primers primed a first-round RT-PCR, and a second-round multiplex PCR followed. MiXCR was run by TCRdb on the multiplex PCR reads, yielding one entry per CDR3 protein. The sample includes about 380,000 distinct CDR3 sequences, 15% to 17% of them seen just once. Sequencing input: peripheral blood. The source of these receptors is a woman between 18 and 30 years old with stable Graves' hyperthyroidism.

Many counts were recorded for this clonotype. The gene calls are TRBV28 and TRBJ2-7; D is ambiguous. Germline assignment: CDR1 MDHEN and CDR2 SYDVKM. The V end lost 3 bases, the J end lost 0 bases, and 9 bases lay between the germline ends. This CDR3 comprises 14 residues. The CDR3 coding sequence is TGTGCCAGCAGTTTCGGATTACTCTCCTACGAGCAGTACTTC. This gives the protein CASSFGLLSYEQYF.

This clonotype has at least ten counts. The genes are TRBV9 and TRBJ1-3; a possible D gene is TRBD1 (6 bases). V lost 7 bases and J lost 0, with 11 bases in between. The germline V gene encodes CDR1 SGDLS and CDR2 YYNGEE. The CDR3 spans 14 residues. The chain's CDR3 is CASSTGPSGNTIYF. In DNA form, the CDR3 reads TGTGCCAGCTCCACAGGGCCCTCTGGAAACACCATATATTTT.

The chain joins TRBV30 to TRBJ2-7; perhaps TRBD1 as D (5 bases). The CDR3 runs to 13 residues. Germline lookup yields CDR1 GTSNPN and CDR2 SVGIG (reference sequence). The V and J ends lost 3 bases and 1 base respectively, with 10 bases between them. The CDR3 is CAWRPQVSYEQYF. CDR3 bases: TGTGCCTGGAGACCACAGGTTTCCTACGAGCAGTACTTC. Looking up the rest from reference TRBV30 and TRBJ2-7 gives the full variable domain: SQTIHQWPATLVQPVGSPLSLECTVEGTSNPNLYWYRQAAGRGLQLLFYSVGIGQISSEVPQNLSASRPQDRQFILSSKKLLLSDSGFYLCAWRPQVSYEQYFGPGTRLTVT.

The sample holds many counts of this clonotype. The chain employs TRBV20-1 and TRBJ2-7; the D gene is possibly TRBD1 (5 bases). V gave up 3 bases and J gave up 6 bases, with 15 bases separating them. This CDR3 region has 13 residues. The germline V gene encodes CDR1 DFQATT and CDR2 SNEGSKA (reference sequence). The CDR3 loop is CSASLQADGEQYF. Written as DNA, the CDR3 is TGCAGTGCTAGCCTACAGGCGGACGGCGAGCAGTACTTC.

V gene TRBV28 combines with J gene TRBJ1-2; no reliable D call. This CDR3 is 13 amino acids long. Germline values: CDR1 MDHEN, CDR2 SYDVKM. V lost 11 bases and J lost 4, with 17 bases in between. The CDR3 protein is CALQGPGRYGYTF. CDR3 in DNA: TGTGCCCTCCAAGGGCCAGGCCGCTATGGCTACACCTTC.

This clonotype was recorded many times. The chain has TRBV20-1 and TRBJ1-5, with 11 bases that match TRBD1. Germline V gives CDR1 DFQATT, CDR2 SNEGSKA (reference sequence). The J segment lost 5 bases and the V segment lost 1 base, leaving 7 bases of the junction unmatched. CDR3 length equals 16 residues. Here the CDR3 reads CSARAGDRGRYQPQHF. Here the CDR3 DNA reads TGCAGTGCTAGAGCCGGGGACAGGGGGAGGTATCAGCCCCAGCATTTT.

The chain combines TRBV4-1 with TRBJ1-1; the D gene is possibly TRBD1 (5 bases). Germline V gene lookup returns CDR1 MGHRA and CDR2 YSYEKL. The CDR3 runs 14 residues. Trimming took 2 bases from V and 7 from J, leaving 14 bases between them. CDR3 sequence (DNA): TGCGCCAGCAGCCAACCTGGTCGGGGCAATGAAGCTTTCTTT. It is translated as CASSQPGRGNEAFF.

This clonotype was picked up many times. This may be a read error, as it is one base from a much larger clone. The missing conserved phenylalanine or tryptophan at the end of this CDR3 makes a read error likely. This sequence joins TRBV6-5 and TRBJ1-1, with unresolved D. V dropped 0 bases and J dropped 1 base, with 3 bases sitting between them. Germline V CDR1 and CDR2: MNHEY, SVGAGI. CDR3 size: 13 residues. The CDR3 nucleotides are TGTGCCAGCAGTTACTCGGAGAACACTGAAGCTTTCCTT. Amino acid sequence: CASSYSENTEAFL.

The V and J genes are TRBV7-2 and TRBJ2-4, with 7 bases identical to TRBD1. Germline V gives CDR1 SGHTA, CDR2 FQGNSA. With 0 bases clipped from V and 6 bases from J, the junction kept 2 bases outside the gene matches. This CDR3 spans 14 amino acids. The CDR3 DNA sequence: TGTGCCAGCAGCTTAGCGCCAGGGGGAAACATTCAGTACTTC. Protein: CASSLAPGGNIQYF.

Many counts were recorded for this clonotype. The CDR3 protein is CASTLTGPTEAFF. The CDR3 DNA reads TGTGCCAGCACCCTTACGGGGCCCACTGAAGCTTTCTTT. This sequence joins TRBV12-3 or TRBV12-4 and TRBJ1-1; a possible D gene is TRBD1 (5 bases). The CDR3 loop spans 13 amino acids. V was pared by 7 bases and J by 4 bases, with 13 bases between.